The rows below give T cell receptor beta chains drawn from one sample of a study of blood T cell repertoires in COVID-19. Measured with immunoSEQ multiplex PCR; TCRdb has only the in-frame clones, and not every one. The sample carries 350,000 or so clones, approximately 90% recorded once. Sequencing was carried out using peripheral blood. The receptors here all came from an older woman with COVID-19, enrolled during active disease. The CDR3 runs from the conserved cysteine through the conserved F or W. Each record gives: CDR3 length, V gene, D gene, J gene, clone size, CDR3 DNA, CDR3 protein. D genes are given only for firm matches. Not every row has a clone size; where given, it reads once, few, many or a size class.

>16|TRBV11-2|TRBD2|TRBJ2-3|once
TGTGCCAGCAGCTTAAGCTCTAGCGGGGGGACAGATACGCAGTATTTT
CASSLSSSGGTDTQYF
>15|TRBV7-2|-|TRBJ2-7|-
TGTGCCAGCAGCTTAGGGTTAGGCGGGGCCAACGAGCAGTACTTC
CASSLGLGGANEQYF
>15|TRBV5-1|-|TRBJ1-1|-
TGCGCCAGCAGCTTGGGACAGAACATGAACACTGAAGCTTTCTTT
CASSLGQNMNTEAFF
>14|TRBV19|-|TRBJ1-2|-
TGTGCCAGTATCGGTTTAGGACAGCGCTATGGCTACACCTTC
CASIGLGQRYGYTF
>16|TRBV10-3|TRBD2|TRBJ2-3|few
TGTGCCATCAGTGAGAAGCGGGGGGCCGGACCAGATACGCAGTATTTT
CAISEKRGAGPDTQYF
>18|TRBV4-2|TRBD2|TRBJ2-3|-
TGTGCCAGCAGCCAAGATCCGGCTAGCGGGGGGAGAACAGATACGCAGTATTTT
CASSQDPASGGRTDTQYF
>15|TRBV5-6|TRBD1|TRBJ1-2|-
TGTGCCAGCAGCTTGGGGACAGGATATTCCTATGGCTACACCTTC
CASSLGTGYSYGYTF
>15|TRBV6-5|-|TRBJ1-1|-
TGTGCCAGCAGCCGTAGGTCCGGAGGACAGACTGAAGCTTTCTTT
CASSRRSGGQTEAFF
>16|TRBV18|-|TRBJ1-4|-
TGTGCCAGCTCACAAGTTATGGGGGCATTGGGTGAAAAACTGTTTTTT
CASSQVMGALGEKLFF
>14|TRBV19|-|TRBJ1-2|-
TGTGCCAGTAGTGTCTCGGGTATTAGCGGCGGCTACACCTTC
CASSVSGISGGYTF
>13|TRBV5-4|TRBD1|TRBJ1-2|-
TGTGCCAGCAGCTTGCAGGGGGCGCACGGCTACACCTTC
CASSLQGAHGYTF
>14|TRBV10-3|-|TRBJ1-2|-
TGTGCCATCAGTGAAATACAGGGTCGGGATGGCTACACCTTC
CAISEIQGRDGYTF
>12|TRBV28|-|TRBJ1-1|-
TGTGCCAGCAGTGACCCCGGGAGTAAAGCTTTCTTT
CASSDPGSKAFF
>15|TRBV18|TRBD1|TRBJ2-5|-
TGTGCCAGCTCACCTCCTACAGGGGTCCAAGAGACCCAGTACTTC
CASSPPTGVQETQYF
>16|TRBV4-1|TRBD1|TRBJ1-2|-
TGCGCCAGCAGCCAAGATGGGACAGGAAGCATCTATGGCTACACCTTC
CASSQDGTGSIYGYTF
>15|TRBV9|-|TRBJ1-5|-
TGTGCCAGCAGCGTAGATGGGGCGGCTCCAGAGCCCCAGCATTTT
CASSVDGAAPEPQHF
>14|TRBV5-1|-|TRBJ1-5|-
TGCGCCACCGCCAACAGGGAGAACAATCAGCCCCAGCATTTT
CATANRENNQPQHF
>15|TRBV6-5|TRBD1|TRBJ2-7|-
TGTGCCAGCAGATCGTCGGCAGGGGGCACCTACGAGCAGTACTTC
CASRSSAGGTYEQYF
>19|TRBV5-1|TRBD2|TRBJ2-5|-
TGCGCCAGCAGCCCAACCTGGGGGACTAGCGGGGAAACGTACGGGACCCAGTACTTC
CASSPTWGTSGETYGTQYF
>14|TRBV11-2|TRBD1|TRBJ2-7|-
TGTGCCAGCGGCCGACAGGGGTACGTTTTCGAGCAGTACTTC
CASGRQGYVFEQYF
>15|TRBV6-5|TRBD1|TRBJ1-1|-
TGTGCCAGCAGCCGGGACAGGGGGCTGGACACTGAAGCTTTCTTT
CASSRDRGLDTEAFF
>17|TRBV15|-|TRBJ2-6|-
TGTGCCACCAGCAGAGACTGGAGAATCTCTGGGGCCAACGTCCTGACTTTC
CATSRDWRISGANVLTF
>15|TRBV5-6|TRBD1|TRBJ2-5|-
TGTGCCAGCAGCTTGGTGGCAGGGGGCGGGGAGACCCAGTACTTC
CASSLVAGGGETQYF
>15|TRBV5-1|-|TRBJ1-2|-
TGCGCCAGCAGCTTTACGGCGGGGCAGGACTATGGCTACACCTTC
CASSFTAGQDYGYTF
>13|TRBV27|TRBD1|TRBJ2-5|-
TGTGCCAGCAGTTCCGGACAGGGTACGTCCCAGTACTTC
CASSSGQGTSQYF
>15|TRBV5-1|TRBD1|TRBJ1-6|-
TGCGCCAGCAGCGGTGGGACAGGGCTCAATTCACCCCTCCACTTT
CASSGGTGLNSPLHF
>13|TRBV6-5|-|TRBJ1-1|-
TGTGCCAGCAGTTATGGGCTGGACACTGAAGCTTTCTTT
CASSYGLDTEAFF
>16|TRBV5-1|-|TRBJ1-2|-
TGCGCCAGCAGCTTGGAGGCCAGGGAGGGTCATAACGGCTACACCTTC
CASSLEAREGHNGYTF
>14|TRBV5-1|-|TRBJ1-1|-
-
CASSSSGVEPEAFF
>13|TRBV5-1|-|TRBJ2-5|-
TGCGCCAGCGTTCGGTCGGAGGGAGAGACCCAGTACTTC
CASVRSEGETQYF
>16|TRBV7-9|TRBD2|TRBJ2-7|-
TGTGCCAGCAGCTTACTCCCGGGGGGGGCTACCTACGAGCAGTACTTC
CASSLLPGGATYEQYF
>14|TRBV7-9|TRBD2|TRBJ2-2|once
TGTGCCAGCAGCTGGGGGAGGGACACCGGGGAGCTGTTTTTT
CASSWGRDTGELFF
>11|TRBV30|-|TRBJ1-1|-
TGTGCCTGGGAATCCAGGGGTTCGGCTTTCTTT
CAWESRGSAFF
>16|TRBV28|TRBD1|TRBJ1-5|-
TGTGCCAGCGGAAAATATACAGGGGTAGCCGATCAGCCCCAGCATTTT
CASGKYTGVADQPQHF
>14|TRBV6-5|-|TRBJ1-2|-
TGTGCCAGCAGTTACTCGGGGGGTACCTATGGCTACACCTTC
CASSYSGGTYGYTF
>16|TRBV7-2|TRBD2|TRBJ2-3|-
TGTGCCAGCAGCGCTGGGCTAGCGGGTCTCACAGATACGCAGTATTTT
CASSAGLAGLTDTQYF
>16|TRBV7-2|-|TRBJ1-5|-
TGTGCCAGCAGCCCCCCTGGGGTACAGGGTTATCAGCCCCAGCATTTT
CASSPPGVQGYQPQHF
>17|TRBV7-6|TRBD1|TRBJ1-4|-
TGTGCCAGCAGCTTAGTGGGACAGGGGCGAACTAATGAAAAACTGTTTTTT
CASSLVGQGRTNEKLFF
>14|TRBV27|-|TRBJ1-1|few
TGTGCCAGCAGTTTATACGCTCTCAGAGGTAGAGCTTTCTTT
CASSLYALRGRAFF
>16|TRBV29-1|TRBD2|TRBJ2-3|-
TGCAGCGTCGGAAAACAACTAGCGGGGGGATTAGATACGCAGTATTTT
CSVGKQLAGGLDTQYF
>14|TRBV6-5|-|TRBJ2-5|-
TGTGCCAGCAGCCCCCCCAGGGGTGGTGAGACCCAGTACTTC
CASSPPRGGETQYF
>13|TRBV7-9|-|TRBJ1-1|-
TGTGCCAACCAGGTCAACTTTGGGACTGAAGCTTTCTTT
CANQVNFGTEAFF
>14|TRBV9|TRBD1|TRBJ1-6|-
TGTGCCAGCAGCGTAAATGACAGGGTTTCACCCCTCCACTTT
CASSVNDRVSPLHF
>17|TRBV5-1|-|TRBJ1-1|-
TGCGCCAGCAGCTTGAGAGGCGGACAGACTAAGAACACTGAAGCTTTCTTT
CASSLRGGQTKNTEAFF
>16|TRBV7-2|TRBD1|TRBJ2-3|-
TGTGCCAGCAGCTTATCGGGGACAGGGAGCACAGATACGCAGTATTTT
CASSLSGTGSTDTQYF
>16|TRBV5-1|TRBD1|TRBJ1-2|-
TGCGCCAGCAGCATAGCCCCGGGACAGGGGGACTATGGCTACACCTTC
CASSIAPGQGDYGYTF
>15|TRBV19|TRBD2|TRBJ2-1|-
TGTGCCAGTACCTTACTAGCGGGGGGGCAGAATGAGCAGTTCTTC
CASTLLAGGQNEQFF
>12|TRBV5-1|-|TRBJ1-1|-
TGCGCCAGCAGCTTGGGGCGGACTGAAGCTTTCTTT
CASSLGRTEAFF
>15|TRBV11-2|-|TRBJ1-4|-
TGTGCCAGCAGCCCCTGGCGGGGACGGGATGAAAAACTGTTTTTT
CASSPWRGRDEKLFF
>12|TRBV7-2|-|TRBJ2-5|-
TGTGCCAGCAGCTTAACGGGAAAGACCCAGTACTTC
CASSLTGKTQYF